The TCR beta chain described here comes from a study of T cell changes during pregnancy in multiple sclerosis. Germline V gene lookup returns CDR1 MDHEN and CDR2 SYDVKM. Germline trimming cut 3 bases from V and 3 bases from J; bases unmatched to any gene: 5. The CDR3 covers 14 residues. This table comes from immunoSEQ multiplex PCR, and its TCRdb copy is limited to in-frame clones, with some not included. The profile shows some 100,000 clones, around 94% of them singletons. The TCR was taken from a female donor with multiple sclerosis, enrolled in a pregnancy study. The chain recombines TRBV28 with TRBJ2-7, with 7 nucleotides matching TRBD2. The sequences come from peripheral blood, collected in the second trimester of pregnancy. CDR3 in amino acids: CASSFNSGFYEQYF. In nucleotides, the CDR3 is TGTGCCAGCAGTTTCAATAGCGGGTTCTACGAGCAGTACTTC. The full variable domain, completed using reference TRBV28 and TRBJ2-7, is DVKVTQSSRYLVKRTGEKVFLECVQDMDHENMFWYRQDPGLGLRLIYFSYDVKMKEKGDIPEGYSVSREKKERFSLILESASTNQTSMYLCASSFNSGFYEQYFGPGTRLTVT.